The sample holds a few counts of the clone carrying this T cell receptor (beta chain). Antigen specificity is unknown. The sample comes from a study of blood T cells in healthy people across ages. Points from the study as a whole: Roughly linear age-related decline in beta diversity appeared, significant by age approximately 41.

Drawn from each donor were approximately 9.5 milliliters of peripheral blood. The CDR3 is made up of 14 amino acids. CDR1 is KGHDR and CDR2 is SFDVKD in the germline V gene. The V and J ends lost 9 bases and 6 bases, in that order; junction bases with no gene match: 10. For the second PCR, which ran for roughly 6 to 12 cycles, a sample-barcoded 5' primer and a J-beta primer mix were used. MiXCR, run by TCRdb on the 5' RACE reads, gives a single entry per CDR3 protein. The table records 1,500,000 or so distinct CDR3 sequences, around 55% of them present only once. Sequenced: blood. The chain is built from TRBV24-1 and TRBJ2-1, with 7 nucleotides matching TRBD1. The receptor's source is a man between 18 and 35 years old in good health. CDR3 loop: CATRMTGLSNEQFF. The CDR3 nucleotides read TGTGCCACCCGTATGACAGGGTTAAGCAATGAGCAGTTCTTC.